A single count supports the clone carrying this T cell receptor (beta chain). Antigen specificity is unknown. The CDR3 loop spans 14 amino acids. The V and J ends lost 0 bases and 4 bases respectively, with 10 bases between them. In germline, CDR1 is DFQATT, CDR2 SNEGSKA (reference sequence). TCRdb reprocessed the multiplex PCR reads via MiXCR and lists one record per CDR3 protein. Found here are roughly 80,000 distinct CDR3 sequences, roughly 19% of them singletons; the top ten hold 2% to 3%. Samples came from axillary lymph nodes draining the breast cancer. These data are taken from a study of breast tumors, draining lymph nodes, adjacent tissues. Overall study results and limits: Luminal-like breast cancer showed significantly greater tumor-nontumor repertoire similarity than basal-like breast cancer did. Findings are consistent with lymph node origin and intratumoral expansion of most tumor T cells. Compared with lymph nodes, tumors were less diverse; compared with nontumor tissue, more.

The chain employs TRBV20-1 and TRBJ2-1; the D gene could be TRBD1 or TRBD2 (5 bases each). The specimen was axillary lymph node tissue. The TCR comes from a female donor with breast cancer. Some clones in this sample may be carry-over from other donors' samples. CDR3 nucleotides: TGCAGTGCTAGAGACGGGACCACGTACAATGAGCAGTTCTTC. Amino acids: CSARDGTTYNEQFF.